This T cell receptor beta chain was sequenced in a study of cytomegalovirus exposure and HLA in healthy donors. Researchers ran the PCR with 60 Vbeta and 13 Jbeta primers. The method was immunoSEQ multiplex PCR; TCRdb's version includes in-frame clones alone and lacks a portion of them. In total, the table holds tens of thousands of clones. The sample was PBMCs. This sequence was found in a man in his thirties or forties in good health and CMV-seronegative.

The CDR3 sequence: CASKVRLAGEDEQYF. In DNA, the CDR3 is TGTGCCAGCAAGGTAAGACTAGCGGGAGAGGACGAGCAGTACTTC. The V gene is TRBV6-6, the J gene TRBJ2-7; 12 bases match TRBD2. This CDR3 comprises 15 residues. V was clipped by 7 bases and J by 5 bases; unmatched bases: 9. CDR1 is MNHNY, CDR2 SVGAGI, per germline (reference sequence).